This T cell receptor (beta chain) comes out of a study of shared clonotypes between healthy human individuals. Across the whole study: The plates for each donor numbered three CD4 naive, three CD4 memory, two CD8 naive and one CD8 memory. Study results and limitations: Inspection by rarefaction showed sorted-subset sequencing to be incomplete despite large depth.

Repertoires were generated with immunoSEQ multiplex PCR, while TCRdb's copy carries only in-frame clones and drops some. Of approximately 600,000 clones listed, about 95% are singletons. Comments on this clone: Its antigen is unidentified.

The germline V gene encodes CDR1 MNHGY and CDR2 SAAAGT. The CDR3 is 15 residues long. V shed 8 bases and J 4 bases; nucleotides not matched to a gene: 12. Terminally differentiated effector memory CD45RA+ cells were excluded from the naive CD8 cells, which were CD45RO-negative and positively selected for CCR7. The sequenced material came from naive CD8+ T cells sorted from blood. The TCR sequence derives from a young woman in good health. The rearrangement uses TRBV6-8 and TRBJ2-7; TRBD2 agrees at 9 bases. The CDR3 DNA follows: TGTGCCAGCGACCCCCGTAGCGGGAGTCCGTACGAGCAGTACTTC. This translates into CASDPRSGSPYEQYF.